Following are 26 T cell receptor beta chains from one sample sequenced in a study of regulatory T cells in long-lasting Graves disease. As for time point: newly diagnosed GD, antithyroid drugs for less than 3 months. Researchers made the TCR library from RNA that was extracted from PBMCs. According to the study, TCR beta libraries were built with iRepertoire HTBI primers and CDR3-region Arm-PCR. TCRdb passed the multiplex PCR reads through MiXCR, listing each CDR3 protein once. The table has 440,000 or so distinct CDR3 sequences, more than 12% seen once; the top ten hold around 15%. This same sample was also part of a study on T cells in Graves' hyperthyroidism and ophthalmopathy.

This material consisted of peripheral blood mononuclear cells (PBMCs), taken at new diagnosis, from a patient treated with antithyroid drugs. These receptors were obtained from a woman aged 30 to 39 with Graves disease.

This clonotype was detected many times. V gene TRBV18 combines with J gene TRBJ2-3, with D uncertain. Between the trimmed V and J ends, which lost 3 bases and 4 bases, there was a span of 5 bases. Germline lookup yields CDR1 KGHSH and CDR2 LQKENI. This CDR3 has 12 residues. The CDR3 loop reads CASSPESDTQYF. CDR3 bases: TGTGCCAGCTCACCTGAATCAGATACGCAGTATTTT. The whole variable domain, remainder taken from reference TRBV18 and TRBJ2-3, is NAGVMQNPRHLVRRRGQEARLRCSPMKGHSHVYWYRQLPEEGLKFMVYLQKENIIDESGMPKERFSAEFPKEGPSILRIQQVVRGDSAAYFCASSPESDTQYFGPGTRLTVL.

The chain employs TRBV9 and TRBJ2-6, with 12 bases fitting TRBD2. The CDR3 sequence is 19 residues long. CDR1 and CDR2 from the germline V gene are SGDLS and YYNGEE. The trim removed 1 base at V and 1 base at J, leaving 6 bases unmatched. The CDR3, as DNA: TGTGCCAGCAGCGTAAGCCGGCTAGCGGGGGGGTCTGGGGCCAACGTCCTGACTTTC. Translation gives CASSVSRLAGGSGANVLTF.

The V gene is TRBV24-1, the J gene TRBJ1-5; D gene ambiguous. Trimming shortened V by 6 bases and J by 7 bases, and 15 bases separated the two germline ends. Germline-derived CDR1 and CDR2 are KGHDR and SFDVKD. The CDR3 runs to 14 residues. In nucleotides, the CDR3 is TGTGCCACCAGTAGCGGACGGGGAATCCAGCCCCAGCATTTT. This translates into CATSSGRGIQPQHF.

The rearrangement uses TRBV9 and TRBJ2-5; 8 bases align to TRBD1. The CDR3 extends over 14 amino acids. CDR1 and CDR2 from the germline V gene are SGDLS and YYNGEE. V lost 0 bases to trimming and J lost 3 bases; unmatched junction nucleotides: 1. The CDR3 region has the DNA TGTGCCAGCAGCGTAGGGACAGGGAAAGAGACCCAGTACTTC. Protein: CASSVGTGKETQYF.

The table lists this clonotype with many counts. In nucleotides, the CDR3 is TGTGCCAGCAGTTTAAGGGGGATGACAGGGTATCTCTACGAGCAGTACTTC. It specifies CASSLRGMTGYLYEQYF. The chain carries TRBV27 and TRBJ2-7, with TRBD1 matching 7 bases. CDR1 and CDR2 (germline): MNHEY, SMNVEV (reference sequence). The CDR3 runs to 17 residues. The trim removed 2 bases at V and 3 bases at J, leaving 13 bases unmatched.

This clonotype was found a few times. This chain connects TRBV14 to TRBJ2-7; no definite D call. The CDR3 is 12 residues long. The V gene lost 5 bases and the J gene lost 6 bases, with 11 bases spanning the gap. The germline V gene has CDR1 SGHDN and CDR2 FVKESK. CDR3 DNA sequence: TGTGCCAGCAGCTTAAGACCTGCCGAGCAGTACTTC. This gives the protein CASSLRPAEQYF.

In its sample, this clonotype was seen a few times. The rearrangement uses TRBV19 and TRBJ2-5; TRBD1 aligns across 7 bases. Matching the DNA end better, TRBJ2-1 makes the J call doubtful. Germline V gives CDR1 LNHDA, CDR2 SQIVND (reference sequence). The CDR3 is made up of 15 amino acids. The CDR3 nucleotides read TGTGCCAGTACCACCCCCACAGGGGTATACAATGAGCAGTTCTTC. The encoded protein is CASTTPTGVYNEQFF.

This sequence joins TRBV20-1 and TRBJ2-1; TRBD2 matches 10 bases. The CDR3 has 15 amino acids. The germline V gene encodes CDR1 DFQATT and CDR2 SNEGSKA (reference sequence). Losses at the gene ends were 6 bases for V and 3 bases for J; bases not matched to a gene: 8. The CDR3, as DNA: TGCAGTGCCATAACCGGGACTAGCGACTACAATGAGCAGTTCTTC. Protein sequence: CSAITGTSDYNEQFF.

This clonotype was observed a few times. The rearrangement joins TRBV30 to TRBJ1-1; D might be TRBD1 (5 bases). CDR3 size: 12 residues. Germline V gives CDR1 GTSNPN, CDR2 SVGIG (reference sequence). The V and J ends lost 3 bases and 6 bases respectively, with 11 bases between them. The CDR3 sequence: CAWRAGRAEAFF. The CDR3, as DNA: TGTGCCTGGAGGGCGGGACGGGCTGAAGCTTTCTTT.

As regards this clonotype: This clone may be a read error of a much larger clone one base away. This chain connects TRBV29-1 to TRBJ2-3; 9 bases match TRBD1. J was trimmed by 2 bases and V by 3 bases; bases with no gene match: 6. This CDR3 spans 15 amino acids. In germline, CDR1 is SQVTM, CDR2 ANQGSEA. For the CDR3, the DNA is TGCAGCGTTGATTCGGGACAGGGATACACAGATACGCAGTATTTT. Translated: CSVDSGQGYTDTQYF.

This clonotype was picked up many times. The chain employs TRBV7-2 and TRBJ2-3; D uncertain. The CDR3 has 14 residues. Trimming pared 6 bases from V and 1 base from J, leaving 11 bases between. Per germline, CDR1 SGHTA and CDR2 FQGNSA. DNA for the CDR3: TGTGCCAGCAGTTCCCAGCTTGGCACAGATACGCAGTATTTT. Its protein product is CASSSQLGTDTQYF.

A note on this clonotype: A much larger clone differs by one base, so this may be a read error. This CDR3 is CASSAHVAGYQPQHF. Here the CDR3 DNA reads TGTGCCAGCAGCGCCCACGTGGCAGGCTATCAGCCCCAGCATTTT. The chain carries TRBV2 and TRBJ1-5; D remains unclear. Germline V lookup: CDR1 SNHLY, CDR2 FYNNEI. The CDR3 spans 15 residues. With 6 bases removed from V and 5 bases from J, the gap between germline ends came to 17 bases.

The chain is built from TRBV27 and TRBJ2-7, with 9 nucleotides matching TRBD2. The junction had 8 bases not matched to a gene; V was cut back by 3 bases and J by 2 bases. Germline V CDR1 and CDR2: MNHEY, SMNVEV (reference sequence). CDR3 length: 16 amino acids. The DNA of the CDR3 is TGTGCCAGCAGTTTCCACCCCCTAGCGGGAACCTACGAGCAGTACTTC. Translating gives CASSFHPLAGTYEQYF.

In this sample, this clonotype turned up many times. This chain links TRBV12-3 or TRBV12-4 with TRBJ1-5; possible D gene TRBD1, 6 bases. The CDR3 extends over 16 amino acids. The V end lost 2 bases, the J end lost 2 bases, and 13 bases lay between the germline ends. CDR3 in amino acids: CASSLTARGGNQPQHF. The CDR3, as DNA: TGTGCCAGCAGTTTAACAGCCAGGGGTGGCAATCAGCCCCAGCATTTT.

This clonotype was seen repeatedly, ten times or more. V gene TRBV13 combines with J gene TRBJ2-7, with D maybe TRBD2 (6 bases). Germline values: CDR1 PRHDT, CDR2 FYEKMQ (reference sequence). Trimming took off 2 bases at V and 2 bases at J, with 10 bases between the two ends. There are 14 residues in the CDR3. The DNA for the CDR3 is TGTGCCAGCAGCTTAAGTCGGGAGACCTACGAGCAGTACTTC. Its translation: CASSLSRETYEQYF.

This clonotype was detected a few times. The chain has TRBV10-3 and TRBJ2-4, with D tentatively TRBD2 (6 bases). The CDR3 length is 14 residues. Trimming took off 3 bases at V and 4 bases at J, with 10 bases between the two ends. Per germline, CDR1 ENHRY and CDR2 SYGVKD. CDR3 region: CAISDSGEKNIQYF. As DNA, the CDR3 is TGTGCCATCAGTGATTCGGGGGAGAAAAACATTCAGTACTTC.

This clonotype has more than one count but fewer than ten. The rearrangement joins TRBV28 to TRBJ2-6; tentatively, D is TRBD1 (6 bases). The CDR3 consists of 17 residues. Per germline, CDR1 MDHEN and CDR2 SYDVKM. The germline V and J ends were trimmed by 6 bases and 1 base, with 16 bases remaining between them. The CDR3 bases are TGTGCCAGCAGACACAGGGTCTCCCCGTCTGGGGCCAACGTCCTGACTTTC. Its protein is CASRHRVSPSGANVLTF.

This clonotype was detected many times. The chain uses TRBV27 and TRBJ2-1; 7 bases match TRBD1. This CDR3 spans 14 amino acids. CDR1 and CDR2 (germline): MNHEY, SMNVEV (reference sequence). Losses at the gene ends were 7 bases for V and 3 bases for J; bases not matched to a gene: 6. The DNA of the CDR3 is TGTGCCAGCAAAGGGGGCCACGGCTACAATGAGCAGTTCTTC. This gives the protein CASKGGHGYNEQFF.

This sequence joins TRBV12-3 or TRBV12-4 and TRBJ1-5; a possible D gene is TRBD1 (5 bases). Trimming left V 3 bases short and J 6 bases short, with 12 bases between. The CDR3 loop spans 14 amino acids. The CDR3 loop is CASSFPGGSQPQHF. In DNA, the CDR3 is TGTGCCAGCAGTTTCCCCGGGGGAAGTCAGCCCCAGCATTTT.

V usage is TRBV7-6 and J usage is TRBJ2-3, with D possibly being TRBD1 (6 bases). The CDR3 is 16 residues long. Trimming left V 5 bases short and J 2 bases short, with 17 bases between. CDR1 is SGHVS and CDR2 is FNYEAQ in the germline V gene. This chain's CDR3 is CASSQGVGAFTDTQYF. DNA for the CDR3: TGTGCCAGCAGCCAAGGAGTGGGGGCTTTCACAGATACGCAGTATTTT.

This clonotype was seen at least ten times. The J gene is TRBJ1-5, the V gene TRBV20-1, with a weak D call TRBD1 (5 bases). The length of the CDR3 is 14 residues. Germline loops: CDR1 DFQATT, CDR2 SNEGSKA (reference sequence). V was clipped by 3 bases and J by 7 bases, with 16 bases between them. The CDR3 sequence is CSASSGLGDQPQHF. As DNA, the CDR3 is TGCAGTGCTAGTTCGGGGTTAGGGGACCAGCCCCAGCATTTT.

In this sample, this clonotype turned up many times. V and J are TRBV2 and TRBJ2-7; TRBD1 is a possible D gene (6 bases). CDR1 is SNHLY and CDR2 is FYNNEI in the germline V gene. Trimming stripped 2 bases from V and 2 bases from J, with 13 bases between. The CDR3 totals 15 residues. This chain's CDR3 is CASSERGTGTYEQYF. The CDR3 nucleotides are TGTGCCAGCAGTGAAAGGGGAACAGGGACCTACGAGCAGTACTTC.

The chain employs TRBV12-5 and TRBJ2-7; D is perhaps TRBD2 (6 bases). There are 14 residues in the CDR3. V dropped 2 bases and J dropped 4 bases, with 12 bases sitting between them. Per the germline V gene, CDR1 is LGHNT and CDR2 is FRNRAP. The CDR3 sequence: CASGLTSLQYEQYF. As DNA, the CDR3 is TGTGCTAGTGGTTTGACTAGCCTTCAGTACGAGCAGTACTTC.

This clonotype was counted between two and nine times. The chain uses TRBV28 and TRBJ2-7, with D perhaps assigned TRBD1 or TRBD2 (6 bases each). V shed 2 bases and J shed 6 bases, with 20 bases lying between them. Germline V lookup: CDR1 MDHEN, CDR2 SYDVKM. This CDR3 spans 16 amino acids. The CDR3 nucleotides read TGTGCCAGCAGTTTACTTGGGGGGCGAGGGCAGGGCGAGCAGTACTTC. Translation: CASSLLGGRGQGEQYF.

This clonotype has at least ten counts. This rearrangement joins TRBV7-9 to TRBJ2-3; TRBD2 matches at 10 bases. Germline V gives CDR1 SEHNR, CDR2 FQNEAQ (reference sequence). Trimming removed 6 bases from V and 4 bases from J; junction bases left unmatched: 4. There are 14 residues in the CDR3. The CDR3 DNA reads TGTGCCAGCAGTTCCGGGACTAGCGCAGATACGCAGTATTTT. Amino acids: CASSSGTSADTQYF.

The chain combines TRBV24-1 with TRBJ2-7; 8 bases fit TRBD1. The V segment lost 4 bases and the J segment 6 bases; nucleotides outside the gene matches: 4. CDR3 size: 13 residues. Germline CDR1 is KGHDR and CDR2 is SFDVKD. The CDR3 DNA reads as TGTGCCACCAGTGACCGTGGGACAGGCGAGCAGTACTTC. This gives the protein CATSDRGTGEQYF.